What follows is one TCR beta chain and its context. This specimen belongs to a study of blood T cell repertoires in COVID-19. Study summary: Sites across the United States, Italy and Spain contributed samples from acute and convalescent COVID-19.

How the authors handled the data: Scientists estimated how many nucleated cells there were by amplifying reference gene primers. Using immunoSEQ multiplex PCR, the repertoire was profiled, and TCRdb retains in-frame clones only, with some absent. That table gives V, J and clone size, and the DNA gave D and trimming. The sample includes around 450,000 clones, 85% to 90% of them seen just once. The CDR3 extends over 17 amino acids. Germline CDR1 SEHNR, CDR2 FQNEAQ (reference sequence). V shed 5 bases and J 0 bases; nucleotides not matched to a gene: 7. The sequence came from a woman aged 25 to 39 with acute or convalescent COVID-19. The V and J genes are TRBV7-9 and TRBJ2-1, with TRBD1 identical over 10 bases. What was sequenced was peripheral blood. In DNA, the CDR3 is TGTGCCAGCAGCGTACCGGGACAGGGGAGCTCCTACAATGAGCAGTTCTTC. Residues: CASSVPGQGSSYNEQFF.